The clone carrying this T cell receptor beta chain showed up just once. The sample belongs to a study of blood T cell repertoires in COVID-19. Study at large: PBMCs, B-cell-depleted T cells, or T cells were the source of the cDNA or gDNA that made up the material.

As originally analysed: Counts of nucleated cells, estimated from reference gene primer amplification, were obtained. Clones were read by immunoSEQ multiplex PCR, and TCRdb kept only the in-frame ones, dropping some. V and J calls and clone size come straight from that table; D and trimming were deduced from the DNA. This table holds about 330,000 clones, approximately 84% found once. CDR1 and CDR2 (germline): PRHDT, FYEKMQ (reference sequence). The CDR3 spans 12 residues. The V gene lost 1 base and the J gene lost 16 bases, with 14 bases spanning the gap. This sequence was found in a woman in her late teens or twenties who had recovered from COVID-19. Sequencing was carried out using PBMCs or T cells enriched from blood (not recorded which). This chain connects TRBV13 to TRBJ2-1, with a possible D match to TRBD2 (6 bases). As DNA, the CDR3 is TGTGCCAGCAGCTTAGATCGGGGAGGAGAATTCTTC. Translation: CASSLDRGGEFF.